This T cell receptor beta chain was recovered during a study of shared clonotypes between healthy human individuals. Ten or more counts support this clone. Method: immunoSEQ multiplex PCR; TCRdb's copy keeps in-frame clones and lacks some. The table lists about 360,000 clones, more than 60% of them singletons, with roughly a tenth in the top ten. The CDR3 has 13 amino acids. CDR1 is LGHNT, CDR2 FRNRAP, per germline. The V gene lost 7 bases and the J gene lost 4 bases, with 13 bases spanning the gap. This chain connects TRBV12-5 to TRBJ1-1, with a tentative D call TRBD1 (5 bases). The sequencing input was memory CD4+ T cells sorted from blood. Specified subset: CD45RA-negative fraction. This clonotype was sampled from a man aged 25-45 years in good health. In DNA form, the CDR3 reads TGTGCTAGTGCTACGGACACCGTCACTGAAGCTTTCTTT. This codes for CASATDTVTEAFF.